This entry lists 4 T cell receptor beta chains sequenced from one sample in a study of TIL therapy for anti-PD-1-resistant metastatic lung cancer. Described time point: pre-treatment sample, taken before nivolumab and TIL therapy. Sequencing used immunoSEQ v3. The repertoire was sequenced with immunoSEQ multiplex PCR; TCRdb's copy has only in-frame clones and lacks some. The table shows tens of thousands of clones, with 80% to 90% occurring only once. The specimen comprised blood, sampled at baseline. Every receptor here comes from a person between 25 and 79 years old with non-small cell lung cancer.

The J gene is TRBJ2-1, the V gene TRBV7-2; D unclear. The germline V gene encodes CDR1 SGHTA and CDR2 FQGNSA. Trimming cost V 5 bases and J 7 bases, with 9 bases left between them. The CDR3 length is 12 residues. Here the CDR3 reads CASSIRMNEQFF. In nucleotides, the CDR3 is TGTGCCAGCAGCATAAGAATGAATGAGCAGTTCTTC.

The chain recombines TRBV14 with TRBJ2-4, with D possibly being TRBD1 (5 bases). The CDR3 loop spans 17 amino acids. V shed 1 base and J shed 2 bases, with 15 bases lying between them. The V gene's germline CDR1 is SGHDN and CDR2 FVKESK. The CDR3 spells CASSQGRAGSSKNIQYF. Here the CDR3 DNA reads TGTGCCAGCAGCCAAGGCAGGGCAGGATCCTCCAAAAACATTCAGTACTTC.

V gene TRBV2 combines with J gene TRBJ1-1; the match to TRBD1 covers 10 bases. V was clipped by 6 bases and J by 3 bases; unmatched bases: 7. Germline V CDR1 and CDR2: SNHLY, FYNNEI. The CDR3 is 15 residues long. The CDR3 sequence: CASSPLTGGHTEAFF. The DNA of the CDR3 is TGTGCCAGCAGCCCTTTGACAGGGGGCCACACTGAAGCTTTCTTT.

The V call is TRBV13, the J call TRBJ2-7, with 11 bases identical to TRBD2. The germline gives CDR1 PRHDT, CDR2 FYEKMQ (reference sequence). V shed 1 base and J 4 bases; nucleotides not matched to a gene: 3. The CDR3 runs 15 residues. CDR3 sequence: CASSLASGRFYEQYF. The CDR3 region has the DNA TGTGCCAGCAGCTTAGCTAGCGGGAGGTTTTACGAGCAGTACTTC.